The next 25 T cell receptor beta chains were all read from a single sample in a study of vaccination and CD4 T cells after COVID-19. The Oncomine TCR Beta short-read assay was applied to DNA of cultured CD4+ T cells. TCRdb re-called the PCR reads through MiXCR, storing one row per CDR3 protein. The table records approximately 12,000 distinct CDR3 sequences, under 55% of them present only once. Their antigens are not known. Treatment meaning: approximately 10-day PBMC culture with coronavirus spike peptide pools or control peptides (ViraFEST assay). The sequenced material came from CD4+ T cells from blood, cultured in vitro. The receptors derive from a human donor who had recovered from COVID-19.

This clonotype occurred a few times. V is TRBV7-2 and J is TRBJ2-7, with D perhaps TRBD1 (5 bases). Germline V gene sequence: CDR1 SGHTA, CDR2 FQGNSA. V was cut by 1 base and J by 13 bases, with 11 bases left in between. The CDR3 is 11 amino acids. CDR3 sequence (DNA): TGTGCCAGCAGCTTAGAATACGACAGATACTTC. The encoded protein is CASSLEYDRYF. Full variable domain (missing parts from reference TRBV7-2 and TRBJ2-7): GAGVSQSPSNKVTEKGKDVELRCDPISGHTALYWYRQSLGQGLEFLIYFQGNSAPDKSGLPSDRFSAERTGGSVSTLTIQRTQQEDSAVYLCASSLEYDRYFGPGTRLTVT.

V and J are TRBV7-3 and TRBJ2-6; 7 bases fit TRBD1. The V gene's germline CDR1 is SGHTA and CDR2 FQGTGA. V gave up 1 base and J gave up 4 bases; unmatched junction bases: 4. The CDR3 totals 16 residues. The CDR3 DNA is TGTGCCAGCAGCTTAAACAGGGGCTTCGGGGCCAACGTCCTGACTTTC. It encodes CASSLNRGFGANVLTF.

This chain joins TRBV7-3 and TRBJ2-5, with 8 bases aligning to TRBD1. Trimming cost V 3 bases and J 7 bases; bases outside gene matches: 13. The germline gives CDR1 SGHTA, CDR2 FQGTGA. CDR3 size: 16 residues. CDR3 sequence (DNA): TGTGCCAGCAGCTTGTATCTGGGACAGGACGGCGGGACCCAGTACTTC. It encodes CASSLYLGQDGGTQYF.

This chain connects TRBV28 to TRBJ2-7; 9 bases match TRBD2. With V trimmed by 2 bases and J by 7 bases, 9 bases remained unmatched. The CDR3 totals 15 residues. Germline V gives CDR1 MDHEN, CDR2 SYDVKM. The CDR3 nucleotides read TGTGCCAGCAGTTTAGCGGGAGGGCGGCGGGAAGAGCAGTACTTC. The encoded protein is CASSLAGGRREEQYF. The whole variable domain, remainder taken from reference TRBV28 and TRBJ2-7, is DVKVTQSSRYLVKRTGEKVFLECVQDMDHENMFWYRQDPGLGLRLIYFSYDVKMKEKGDIPEGYSVSREKKERFSLILESASTNQTSMYLCASSLAGGRREEQYFGPGTRLTVT.

Only a few counts were recorded for this clonotype. This chain connects TRBV19 to TRBJ1-2; TRBD1 aligns across 9 bases. Germline values: CDR1 LNHDA, CDR2 SQIVND (reference sequence). The CDR3 is 14 amino acids. V trimming: 4 bases; J trimming: 5 bases; junction bases outside the gene matches: 5. The CDR3 nucleotides are TGTGCCAGTAGTACAATCGGGACAGGGTATGGCTACACCTTC. It yields the protein CASSTIGTGYGYTF. Supplemented by reference TRBV19 and TRBJ1-2, the full variable domain reads DGGITQSPKYLFRKEGQNVTLSCEQNLNHDAMYWYRQDPGQGLRLIYYSQIVNDFQKGDIAEGYSVSREKKESFPLTVTSAQKNPTAFYLCASSTIGTGYGYTFGSGTRLTVV.

The chain couples TRBV19 to TRBJ2-2, with TRBD1 as a possible D gene (5 bases). CDR3 size: 14 residues. V shed 3 bases and J shed 5 bases, with 10 bases lying between them. Per germline, CDR1 LNHDA and CDR2 SQIVND (reference sequence). The CDR3 DNA reads as TGTGCCAGTAGTATGGGCAGGGTAACCGGGGAGCTGTTTTTT. This gives the protein CASSMGRVTGELFF.

The J gene is TRBJ2-7, the V gene TRBV7-2; a weak D match, TRBD1 (6 bases). Germline CDR1 SGHTA, CDR2 FQGNSA. Trimming cost V 0 bases and J 1 base, with 10 bases left between them. The CDR3 has 15 residues. In DNA form, the CDR3 reads TGTGCCAGCAGCTTAGCCGGGACATATTCCTACGAGCAGTACTTC. Amino acid sequence: CASSLAGTYSYEQYF.

The chain links TRBV12-3 or TRBV12-4 to TRBJ2-2; TRBD2 might be the D (5 bases). The V gene lost 3 bases and the J gene lost 1 base, with 6 bases spanning the gap. This CDR3 region has 14 residues. The CDR3 nucleotides read TGTGCCAGCAGTTTCCGGGAGAACACCGGGGAGCTGTTTTTT. Translation: CASSFRENTGELFF.

The chain recombines TRBV30 with TRBJ1-6; no definite D call. This CDR3 contains 13 residues. Germline CDR1 reads GTSNPN; CDR2 reads SVGIG (reference sequence). The V and J ends lost 3 bases and 10 bases respectively, with 13 bases between them. The CDR3 protein is CAWRSGGYSPLHF. The CDR3 DNA sequence: TGTGCCTGGAGAAGCGGAGGATACTCACCCCTCCACTTT.

This sequence joins TRBV2 and TRBJ1-2, with 7 bases matching TRBD1. V lost 6 bases to trimming and J lost 5 bases; unmatched junction nucleotides: 9. This CDR3 has 14 amino acids. CDR1 is SNHLY and CDR2 is FYNNEI in the germline V gene. The CDR3 region is CASSELGTDYGYTF. CDR3 bases: TGTGCCAGCAGCGAGCTAGGGACAGATTATGGCTACACCTTC.

The chain carries TRBV7-9 and TRBJ2-1, with 7 bases aligning to TRBD1. V shed 3 bases, J shed 7 bases, and the junction held 0 bases outside the gene matches. CDR3 length equals 12 residues. Germline values: CDR1 SEHNR, CDR2 FQNEAQ (reference sequence). CDR3 sequence (DNA): TGTGCCAGCAGCTTGGGACAGAATGAGCAGTTCTTC. Encoded protein: CASSLGQNEQFF.

V and J are TRBV27 and TRBJ2-1, with a tentative D call TRBD1 (6 bases). The germline V gene has CDR1 MNHEY and CDR2 SMNVEV (reference sequence). With 7 bases removed from V and 9 bases from J, the gap between germline ends came to 16 bases. The CDR3 contains 13 residues. The CDR3 spells CASTNRDRGEQFF. The DNA for the CDR3 is TGTGCCAGCACAAACAGGGACCGTGGTGAGCAGTTCTTC.

This chain uses TRBV10-2 with TRBJ1-6; D gene ambiguous. Germline-derived CDR1 and CDR2 are WSHSY and SAAADI. The CDR3 runs to 13 residues. Trimming took 4 bases from V and 8 from J, leaving 9 bases between them. The DNA for the CDR3 is TGCGCCAGCAGTGGGAGGGTGGATTCACCCCTCCACTTT. Its translation is CASSGRVDSPLHF.

The J gene is TRBJ2-2, the V gene TRBV20-1; a possible D gene is TRBD2 (6 bases). Trimming shortened V by 6 bases and J by 2 bases, and 13 bases separated the two germline ends. The germline CDR1 and CDR2 sequences are DFQATT and SNEGSKA (reference sequence). The CDR3 sequence is 14 residues long. CDR3 residues: CSAVAELNTGELFF. The CDR3 coding sequence is TGCAGTGCAGTAGCGGAGCTAAACACCGGGGAGCTGTTTTTT.

The chain uses TRBV6-1 and TRBJ2-5, with D perhaps given as TRBD1 or TRBD2 (6 bases each). CDR3 size: 21 residues. The germline CDR1 and CDR2 sequences are MNHNS and SASEGT. The V end lost 0 bases, the J end lost 0 bases, and 26 bases lay between the germline ends. The CDR3 coding sequence is TGTGCCAGCAGTGAAGCGTGGTTGGGCGGGCTATGGGGGGCCTACCAAGAGACCCAGTACTTC. Its translation: CASSEAWLGGLWGAYQETQYF.

The chain joins TRBV19 to TRBJ2-2; the match to TRBD1 covers 7 bases. The CDR3 runs 15 residues. Germline CDR1 is LNHDA and CDR2 is SQIVND (reference sequence). Trimming cost V 1 base and J 7 bases; bases outside gene matches: 6. This CDR3 is CASSIVGTVGGELFF. The CDR3 DNA reads as TGTGCCAGTAGTATAGTAGGGACAGTCGGCGGGGAGCTGTTTTTT. The whole variable domain, remainder taken from reference TRBV19 and TRBJ2-2, is DGGITQSPKYLFRKEGQNVTLSCEQNLNHDAMYWYRQDPGQGLRLIYYSQIVNDFQKGDIAEGYSVSREKKESFPLTVTSAQKNPTAFYLCASSIVGTVGGELFFGEGSRLTVL.

A few counts support this clonotype. The chain links TRBV7-2 to TRBJ2-2, with 7 bases aligning to TRBD2. J lost 5 bases, V lost 3 bases, and 6 bases had no gene match. CDR1 and CDR2 from the germline V gene are SGHTA and FQGNSA. This CDR3 has 15 amino acids. Here the CDR3 DNA reads TGTGCCAGCAGCTTGACGGGAGGTGAAACCGGGGAGCTGTTTTTT. Translating it yields CASSLTGGETGELFF.

CDR3 in amino acids: CASRVHTDTQYF. The CDR3 nucleotides are TGTGCCAGCAGGGTACACACAGATACGCAGTATTTT. V and J are TRBV25-1 and TRBJ2-3; D unclear. Trimming left V 6 bases short and J 2 bases short, with 6 bases between. Germline V gene lookup returns CDR1 MGHDK and CDR2 SYGVNS. The CDR3 has 12 amino acids.

This clonotype was counted a few times. The rearrangement joins TRBV20-1 to TRBJ1-2; D ambiguous. The CDR3 has 13 residues. Trimming left V 0 bases short and J 13 bases short, with 18 bases between. In germline, CDR1 is DFQATT, CDR2 SNEGSKA (reference sequence). CDR3 in amino acids: CSARDPEPGLFTF. The CDR3 bases are TGCAGTGCTAGAGATCCTGAGCCAGGTCTCTTCACCTTC.

This chain connects TRBV20-1 to TRBJ1-5; a weak D match, TRBD1 (5 bases). Germline lookup yields CDR1 DFQATT and CDR2 SNEGSKA (reference sequence). V lost 6 bases, J lost 5 bases, and 14 bases lay in between. The CDR3 consists of 13 residues. The CDR3 sequence: CSAPQGPDQPQHF. The CDR3 nucleotides are TGCAGTGCGCCTCAGGGACCGGATCAGCCCCAGCATTTT.

The V call is TRBV19, the J call TRBJ2-2; a possible D gene is TRBD2 (5 bases). The V end lost 3 bases, the J end lost 5 bases, and 13 bases lay between the germline ends. CDR1 and CDR2 (germline): LNHDA, SQIVND (reference sequence). This CDR3 is 15 amino acids long. The DNA of the CDR3 is TGTGCCAGTAGTATTCGGGGATTTACTACCGGGGAGCTGTTTTTT. Translated: CASSIRGFTTGELFF.

The V and J genes are TRBV28 and TRBJ2-5, with TRBD2 matching over 8 bases. Per the germline V gene, CDR1 is MDHEN and CDR2 is SYDVKM. V gave up 3 bases and J gave up 1 base; unmatched junction bases: 7. The CDR3 sequence is 16 residues long. The CDR3 DNA is TGTGCCAGCAGTTTGTCTTACGGGACTAGCCAAGAGACCCAGTACTTC. Amino acids: CASSLSYGTSQETQYF.

A few counts support this clonotype. V is TRBV10-3 and J is TRBJ1-5; D possibly corresponds to TRBD1 (5 bases). The CDR3 is made up of 15 amino acids. CDR1 ENHRY and CDR2 SYGVKD come from the germline V gene. The V gene lost 0 bases and the J gene lost 0 bases, with 6 bases spanning the gap. The CDR3 DNA follows: TGTGCCATCAGTGAGTCGGGGGGTAGCAATCAGCCCCAGCATTTT. Residues: CAISESGGSNQPQHF.

This clonotype was counted a few times. V gene TRBV20-1 combines with J gene TRBJ2-2, with 9 bases aligning to TRBD2. Germline CDR1 is DFQATT and CDR2 is SNEGSKA (reference sequence). V lost 0 bases to trimming and J lost 6 bases; unmatched junction nucleotides: 2. This CDR3 is 14 amino acids long. DNA of the CDR3: TGCAGTGCTAGAGAAGGGACTAGCCCCGGGGAGCTGTTTTTT. Translation: CSAREGTSPGELFF.

In this sample, this clonotype turned up a few times. This sequence joins TRBV24-1 and TRBJ1-5; D call uncertain. Germline V gene data show CDR1 as KGHDR and CDR2 as SFDVKD. There are 14 residues in the CDR3. Trimming took 1 base from V and 6 from J, leaving 9 bases between them. CDR3 loop: CATSDFTAGQPQHF. CDR3 in DNA: TGTGCCACCAGTGATTTCACAGCCGGTCAGCCCCAGCATTTT.